The T cell receptor beta chain under discussion was sequenced for a study of T cells in Graves' hyperthyroidism and ophthalmopathy. As for the study in general: Once the initial diagnosis was made, peripheral blood was obtained before any treatment. Study-wide results and limits: Progression to ophthalmopathy was predicted a median of approximately 6.4 months early.

Trimming took off 1 base at V and 3 bases at J, with 12 bases between the two ends. CDR3 size: 15 residues. From germline, CDR1 is MGHDK and CDR2 SYGVNS. The table lists this clonotype with a few counts. As yet, its antigen is unknown. RNA transcripts provided the source from which TCR beta CDR3 regions were amplified. HTBI primers were used for first-round RT-PCR of the TCR CDR3. TCRdb redid the calling of the multiplex PCR reads with MiXCR, one entry per CDR3 protein. The sample lists 500,000 or so distinct CDR3 sequences; over 15% were seen once. Among ophthalmopathy patients, the Clinical Activity Score reached at least 3, the NOSPECS grade reached at least 4, and duration remained under 3 months. Orbital computed tomography, thyroid ultrasound, serum thyroxine and TRAb, and clinical symptoms together informed the diagnoses.

The sequenced material came from blood. The chain recombines TRBV25-1 with TRBJ2-5, with D unresolved. The TCR comes from a woman aged 18-35 years with Graves' ophthalmopathy. The CDR3 DNA follows: TGTGCCAGCAGTGAATTCCTTCATTTGAAAGAGACCCAGTACTTC. It specifies CASSEFLHLKETQYF.